This section outlines one TCR beta chain sequence together with its context. Antigen specificity is unknown. The data belong to a study of radiotherapy plus CTLA-4 blockade in lung cancer. The wider study: Roughly 17% of patients responded objectively, and about 30% achieved disease control. General study findings and limits: Reported findings show early blood T cell clone dynamics, with interferon-beta, best predicted response. Clones of tumor-derived TCRs expanded in blood after radiotherapy plus ipilimumab.

Assay used: immunoSEQ multiplex PCR; TCRdb lists only in-frame clones, some missing. The table lists some 92,000 clones, 82% of them singletons. The CDR3 sequence is 14 residues long. Focal radiation was given together with CTLA-4 blockade (ipilimumab) to patients with chemo-refractory metastatic non-small-cell lung cancer. The sequence was collected from a human donor with non-small cell lung cancer who had a partial response to radiotherapy plus ipilimumab. The input for sequencing was peripheral blood, taken from a patient treated with radiotherapy plus ipilimumab. The genes are TRBV21-1 and TRBJ1-2. TRBV21-1 is recorded as a pseudogene. CDR3 region: CASSTSSRGDGYTF. CDR3 nucleotides: TGTGCCAGCAGCACGTCCTCCCGGGGGGATGGCTACACCTTC.